A selection of T cell receptor beta chains follows, all from one sample in a study of blood T cell repertoires in COVID-19. Assay: immunoSEQ multiplex PCR; the TCRdb copy retains only in-frame clones and omits some. The data hold about 55,000 clones, with 70% to 85% observed a single time. Material: peripheral blood. The receptors stem from a human donor in a cohort sampled during active COVID-19. The CDR3 runs from the conserved cysteine through the conserved F or W. The D gene is left open where the match is weak. Size values are once, few and many counts, or a class for expanded clones, and some rows have none.

J,D,size,V,DNA,CDR3
TRBJ1-5,TRBD1,-,TRBV19,TGTGCCAGTAGGGGACAGACCTCCAATCAGCCCCAGCATTTT,CASRGQTSNQPQHF
TRBJ1-3,-,-,TRBV9,TGTGCCAGCAGCGTAGCTGGGGGGGCTGAAGGAAACACCATATATTTT,CASSVAGGAEGNTIYF
TRBJ2-3,TRBD2,-,TRBV7-2,TGTGCCAGCAGCTTATGGGGACTAGAGTTTGATACGCAGTATTTT,CASSLWGLEFDTQYF
TRBJ2-3,-,-,TRBV5-6,TGTGCCAGCAGCTTTCTGAGCCTCACAGATACGCAGTATTTT,CASSFLSLTDTQYF
TRBJ2-2,TRBD2,-,TRBV2,TGTGCCAGCAGTGGGGCTAGCGGGGGGGCAGAGAGGCCGTCCCGGACCGGGGAGCTGTTTTTT,CASSGASGGAERPSRTGELFF
TRBJ2-7,TRBD1,-,TRBV10-3,TGTGCCATCACCTCCGGGACAGGGGACTACGAGCAGTACTTC,CAITSGTGDYEQYF
TRBJ2-7,-,few,TRBV29-1,TGCAGCGTTTTAAAATCCTACGAGCAGTACTTC,CSVLKSYEQYF
TRBJ2-2,TRBD1,-,TRBV27,TGTGCCAGCAGTTCGACAGGGACCGGGGAGCTGTTTTTT,CASSSTGTGELFF
TRBJ2-1,TRBD2,-,TRBV10-2,TGCGCCAGCAGTGCCGGGAGGGCGTACAATGAGCAGTTCTTC,CASSAGRAYNEQFF
TRBJ1-4,-,-,TRBV7-2,TGTGCCAGCAGCTTAGGTGGGGGGAGTGCTAATGAAAAACTGTTTTTT,CASSLGGGSANEKLFF
TRBJ2-4,-,-,TRBV2,TGTGCCAGCAGACCGGACTACAAAAACATTCAGTACTTC,CASRPDYKNIQYF
TRBJ2-1,TRBD2,once,TRBV23-1,TGCGCCAGAATAGCGGGGTGCTACAATGAGCAGTTCTTC,CARIAGCYNEQFF
TRBJ2-5,-,once,TRBV19,TGTGCCAGTAGCAAATTAACGCCCGATGTAGCCCAAGAGACCCAGTACTTC,CASSKLTPDVAQETQYF
TRBJ2-7,TRBD2,-,TRBV5-1,TGCGCCAGCAGCTTACGGACTAGCGACGAGCAGTACTTC,CASSLRTSDEQYF
TRBJ2-1,-,-,TRBV28,TGTGCCAGCACAACCCAGGGTCCCACCAATGAGCAGTTCTTC,CASTTQGPTNEQFF
TRBJ2-5,-,-,TRBV15,TGTGCCACCAGCAGAAGCAGAGGTGAGGAGACCCAGTACTTC,CATSRSRGEETQYF
TRBJ1-5,TRBD1,once,TRBV28,TGTGCCAGCAGTCCTTCAGGGGGGTGGGAGCCCCAGCATTTT,CASSPSGGWEPQHF
TRBJ1-5,-,-,TRBV9,TGTGCCAGCAGCCCAGATTACAATCAGCCCCAGCATTTT,CASSPDYNQPQHF
TRBJ2-7,-,-,TRBV4-3,TGCGCCAGCAGCGTGTGGGACAACACCTACGAGCAGTACTTC,CASSVWDNTYEQYF
TRBJ2-7,TRBD2,-,TRBV7-9,TGTGCCAGCACCCAGAAGACTAGCGGGGAGTACGAGCAGTACTTC,CASTQKTSGEYEQYF
TRBJ1-1,TRBD1,-,TRBV5-6,TGTGCCAGCAGCAGGGACAGGGGACCTATCGAAGCTTTCTTT,CASSRDRGPIEAFF
TRBJ2-1,-,few,TRBV29-1,TGCAGCGGTACCCTAGGGGCAGGGGTAAGTGAGCAGTTCTTC,CSGTLGAGVSEQFF
TRBJ2-7,-,-,TRBV6-5,TGTGCCAGCAGTTATAGCGGTTTTTACGAGCAGTACTTC,CASSYSGFYEQYF
TRBJ1-1,-,-,TRBV5-4,TGTGCCAGCAGCTTAGAGGGGAGGACTGAAGCTTTCTTT,CASSLEGRTEAFF
TRBJ1-2,TRBD1,once,TRBV19,TGTGCCAGTAGTATTGGACAGGGAGGCTACACCTTC,CASSIGQGGYTF
TRBJ2-1,TRBD2,-,TRBV2,TGTGCCAGCAGTGGAGGTAGGACTAGCGGGAGTAGATCCTCCTACAATGAGCAGTTCTTC,CASSGGRTSGSRSSYNEQFF
TRBJ2-3,TRBD2,few,TRBV2,TGTGCCAGCAGTGTAGGAGCGGGGGGGCGCGATACGCAGTATTTT,CASSVGAGGRDTQYF
TRBJ2-2,TRBD1,-,TRBV4-3,TGCGCCAGCAGCCAAGAGAGGCCGGGACAGGGAGGCGGGGAGCTGTTTTTT,CASSQERPGQGGGELFF
TRBJ2-7,TRBD2,once,TRBV5-6,TGTGCCAGCAGCTTAGCGGGGGCCTCCTACGAGCAGTACTTC,CASSLAGASYEQYF
TRBJ2-7,TRBD2,-,TRBV28,TGTGCCAGCAGTTTGACTAGCGGGAGTCGTGTGCAGTACTTC,CASSLTSGSRVQYF